This entry lists 24 T cell receptor beta chains sequenced from one sample in a study of T cell repertoires in cytomegalovirus infection. TCRdb re-analysed the reads in MiXCR, keeping a single row per CDR3 protein. Of fewer than 950,000 distinct CDR3 sequences listed, approximately 32% are singletons. Their antigens are not known. Sequenced here: cultured CD8+ T cells from PBMCs, sampled from culture after CMV antigen stimulation. The receptors derive from a human donor in good health (CMV status not recorded). Some clones in this sample may be carry-over from other donors' samples.

This clonotype was detected ten times or more. This rearrangement joins TRBV4-1 to TRBJ1-5, with D unresolved. The CDR3 extends over 15 amino acids. The germline V gene encodes CDR1 MGHRA and CDR2 YSYEKL. Trimming shortened V by 1 base and J by 5 bases, and 12 bases separated the two germline ends. The CDR3 spells CASSQGGRLDQPQHF. For the CDR3, the DNA is TGCGCCAGCAGCCAAGGCGGGCGGTTAGATCAGCCCCAGCATTTT.

A single count supports this clonotype. The chain employs TRBV28 and TRBJ2-4, with TRBD1 matching 10 bases. The ends lost 6 bases at V and 3 bases at J; junction bases unmatched: 8. The CDR3 has 16 residues. Germline V gives CDR1 MDHEN, CDR2 SYDVKM. The DNA of the CDR3 is TGTGCCAGCAGATCAGGGACAGGGGTTTACAAAAACATTCAGTACTTC. Amino acids: CASRSGTGVYKNIQYF.

This sequence joins TRBV19 and TRBJ2-2; 9 bases match TRBD2. Germline trimming cut 7 bases from V and 7 bases from J; bases unmatched to any gene: 16. The CDR3 sequence is 17 residues long. Per the germline V gene, CDR1 is LNHDA and CDR2 is SQIVND (reference sequence). In DNA, the CDR3 is TGTGCCAGTATGGATTCAGGCGAGCGGGGGGCTAGCGGGGAGCTGTTTTTT. Protein: CASMDSGERGASGELFF.

The chain has TRBV5-1 and TRBJ2-5; TRBD2 matches 14 bases. V lost 2 bases and J lost 4; bases outside the gene matches: 16. This CDR3 contains 20 residues. Germline-derived CDR1 and CDR2 are SGHRS and YFSETQ. The CDR3 here is CASSFTGLAGAAFTAETQYF. The CDR3 region has the DNA TGCGCCAGCAGCTTCACGGGACTAGCGGGGGCCGCTTTTACCGCAGAGACCCAGTACTTC.

The V and J genes are TRBV27 and TRBJ2-2; TRBD1 agrees at 10 bases. V lost 4 bases to trimming and J lost 0 bases; unmatched junction nucleotides: 5. Per germline, CDR1 MNHEY and CDR2 SMNVEV (reference sequence). The CDR3 sequence is 17 residues long. The CDR3 DNA sequence: TGTGCCAGCAGTTCGGACAGGGGGTTCGCGAACACCGGGGAGCTGTTTTTT. Encoded protein: CASSSDRGFANTGELFF.

The V gene is TRBV12-3 or TRBV12-4, the J gene TRBJ1-2; D possibly corresponds to TRBD1 (6 bases). The CDR3 sequence is 12 residues long. V gave up 7 bases and J gave up 8 bases, with 14 bases separating them. The CDR3 bases are TGTGCCAGCACCCAAGGGGGGACGGGCTACACCTTC. This sequence encodes CASTQGGTGYTF.

This clonotype was counted a few times. The chain combines TRBV6-5 with TRBJ2-3, with 7 bases lining up with TRBD2. In germline, CDR1 is MNHEY, CDR2 SVGAGI. Trimming took 7 bases from V and 0 from J; bases not matched to a gene: 10. This CDR3 spans 16 amino acids. The CDR3, as DNA: TGTGCCAGCACCATTAACGGGGGGACTAGCACAGATACGCAGTATTTT. As protein: CASTINGGTSTDTQYF.

This chain links TRBV6-1 with TRBJ2-7; 7 nucleotides line up with TRBD1. Germline CDR1 reads MNHNS; CDR2 reads SASEGT. The length of the CDR3 is 13 residues. J lost 3 bases, V lost 3 bases, and 2 bases had no gene match. In DNA, the CDR3 is TGTGCCAGCAGTGAGGGACAGCTCTACGAGCAGTACGTC. Translation: CASSEGQLYEQYV.

This clonotype was seen ten or more times. The genes are TRBV7-8 and TRBJ1-5; D is ambiguous. Trimming removed 3 bases at V and 4 bases at J, with 10 bases between. The CDR3 contains 14 residues. The germline V gene has CDR1 SGHVS and CDR2 FQNEAQ. This CDR3 reads CASSLNSVNQPQHF. CDR3 nucleotide sequence: TGTGCCAGCAGCTTGAATTCAGTGAATCAGCCCCAGCATTTT.

V usage is TRBV7-9 and J usage is TRBJ1-1, with unresolved D. V was trimmed by 0 bases and J by 2 bases, leaving 10 bases between them. The CDR3 spans 15 residues. Germline assignment: CDR1 SEHNR and CDR2 FQNEAQ (reference sequence). In DNA form, the CDR3 reads TGTGCCAGCAGCTTAGCGATCACTTCCAACACTGAAGCTTTCTTT. It encodes CASSLAITSNTEAFF.

This clonotype was counted between two and nine times. The chain combines TRBV29-1 with TRBJ1-2; D call uncertain. CDR1 SQVTM and CDR2 ANQGSEA come from the germline V gene. V shed 0 bases and J shed 5 bases, with 4 bases lying between them. The length of the CDR3 is 11 residues. For the CDR3, the DNA is TGCAGCGTTGAAGATCTTTATGGCTACACCTTC. Residues: CSVEDLYGYTF.

V is TRBV11-3 and J is TRBJ1-1; no reliable D call. The CDR3 runs to 13 residues. Germline CDR1 reads SGHNT; CDR2 reads YENEEA. Trimming pared 2 bases from V and 4 bases from J, leaving 8 bases between. This CDR3 reads CASSLNGATEAFF. The DNA of the CDR3 is TGTGCCAGCAGCTTAAATGGAGCCACTGAAGCTTTCTTT.

The CDR3 spells CASRPRGTNEKLFF. The CDR3 bases are TGTGCCAGCAGACCGAGGGGAACTAATGAAAAACTGTTTTTT. V gene TRBV7-4 combines with J gene TRBJ1-4, with D perhaps matching TRBD1 (5 bases). Trimming cost V 6 bases and J 1 base, with 9 bases left between them. The CDR3 extends over 14 amino acids. Germline V gives CDR1 SGHVT, CDR2 SQSDAQ.

This clonotype was seen more than once but under ten times. The rearrangement joins TRBV6-5 to TRBJ2-3; no clear D gene. The germline V gene encodes CDR1 MNHEY and CDR2 SVGAGI. Trimming took off 0 bases at V and 6 bases at J, with 10 bases between the two ends. This CDR3 has 14 amino acids. As DNA, the CDR3 is TGTGCCAGCAGTTACTCGGGCACGATTGATACGCAGTATTTT. It specifies CASSYSGTIDTQYF.

The chain links TRBV4-1 to TRBJ2-7; 9 nucleotides line up with TRBD1. V shed 4 bases and J 2 bases; nucleotides not matched to a gene: 9. CDR1 is MGHRA and CDR2 is YSYEKL in the germline V gene. This CDR3 is built from 16 residues. The CDR3 protein is CASSRLPGTGPYEQYV. CDR3 sequence (DNA): TGCGCCAGCAGCCGCCTTCCCGGGACAGGGCCCTACGAGCAGTACGTC.

The chain recombines TRBV4-1 with TRBJ2-3, with 10 bases matching TRBD2. Per the germline V gene, CDR1 is MGHRA and CDR2 is YSYEKL. There are 15 residues in the CDR3. The V and J ends lost 3 bases and 4 bases, in that order; junction bases with no gene match: 4. CDR3 amino acids: CASSQSGGEADTQYF. The CDR3 DNA sequence: TGCGCCAGCAGCCAGAGCGGGGGGGAGGCAGATACGCAGTATTTT.

The chain joins TRBV7-9 to TRBJ2-7, with 10 bases lining up with TRBD2. The CDR3 runs to 15 residues. The V gene's germline CDR1 is SEHNR and CDR2 FQNEAQ (reference sequence). V dropped 1 base and J dropped 3; count of bases not matched to a gene: 3. The CDR3 coding sequence is TGTGCCAGCAGCTTAGTTAGCGGGGGGTACTACGAGCAGTACGTC. It codes for CASSLVSGGYYEQYV.

This clonotype showed up many times. The chain couples TRBV7-8 to TRBJ2-1; D remains ambiguous. Germline V gene data show CDR1 as SGHVS and CDR2 as FQNEAQ. Trimming stripped 1 base from V and 4 bases from J, with 14 bases between. This CDR3 spans 16 amino acids. The CDR3 bases are TGTGCCAGCAGCTTAGAAGGTTTAGGCGCGTACAATGAGCAGTTCTTC. Translated, it gives CASSLEGLGAYNEQFF.

This chain uses TRBV28 with TRBJ1-3, with 7 positions matching TRBD1. The CDR3 has 15 residues. The V segment lost 6 bases and the J segment 1 base; nucleotides outside the gene matches: 6. CDR1 is MDHEN and CDR2 is SYDVKM in the germline V gene. This CDR3 reads CASRSRGRSGNTIYF. The CDR3, as DNA: TGTGCCAGCAGGTCGAGGGGGCGGTCTGGAAACACCATATATTTT.

This clonotype was recorded many times. J is TRBJ2-1 and V is TRBV7-8, with TRBD2 matching over 10 bases. CDR1 is SGHVS and CDR2 is FQNEAQ in the germline V gene. After removal of 1 base from V and 0 bases from J, the junction contained 9 bases not matched to a gene. The CDR3 runs 19 residues. CDR3 sequence reads: CASSLVRLAGSSSYNEQFF. The CDR3 bases are TGTGCCAGCAGCTTAGTTCGACTAGCGGGCTCCAGCTCCTACAATGAGCAGTTCTTC.

This clonotype was counted ten times or more. V gene TRBV7-2 combines with J gene TRBJ2-7; D gene uncertain. The CDR3 covers 13 residues. Trimming took 0 bases from V and 5 from J, leaving 8 bases between them. Germline CDR1 is SGHTA and CDR2 is FQGNSA. CDR3 in DNA: TGTGCCAGCAGCTTAGCGCTCCTCAACGAGCAGTACTTC. Encoded protein: CASSLALLNEQYF. Variable domain in full (rest from reference TRBV7-2 and TRBJ2-7): GAGVSQSPSNKVTEKGKDVELRCDPISGHTALYWYRQSLGQGLEFLIYFQGNSAPDKSGLPSDRFSAERTGGSVSTLTIQRTQQEDSAVYLCASSLALLNEQYFGPGTRLTVT.

V and J are TRBV25-1 and TRBJ2-2, with a weak D call TRBD1 (5 bases). The germline gives CDR1 MGHDK, CDR2 SYGVNS. Trimming cost V 4 bases and J 4 bases, with 10 bases left between them. The CDR3 has 14 amino acids. In DNA, the CDR3 is TGTGCCAGCAGTGGTTCTGGGGCCACCGGGGAGCTGTTTTTT. It yields the protein CASSGSGATGELFF. The whole variable domain, filled in from reference TRBV25-1 and TRBJ2-2, reads EADIYQTPRYLVIGTGKKITLECSQTMGHDKMYWYQQDPGMELHLIHYSYGVNSTEKGDLSSESTVSRIRTEHFPLTLESARPSHTSQYLCASSGSGATGELFFGEGSRLTVL.

A word on this clonotype: Sequence at one end of the junction differs from germline and may be a read error. The rearrangement links TRBV7-7 to TRBJ1-5; 8 nucleotides match TRBD1. Germline loops: CDR1 SSHAT, CDR2 FNYEAQ (reference sequence). This CDR3 is 22 amino acids long. The CDR3 DNA is TGTGCTAGCAGCTTGAATCATCTCAGGGGGCGATTGTCTTACTATACCAATCAGCCCCAGCATTTT. Encoded protein: CASSLNHLRGRLSYYTNQPQHF.

This clonotype was seen a handful of times. The rearrangement uses TRBV12-3 or TRBV12-4 and TRBJ2-1; 9 positions agree with TRBD1. V lost 6 bases and J lost 7; bases outside the gene matches: 10. The CDR3 length is 15 residues. CDR3 bases: TGTGCCAGCAGGCCGGGACAGGGACCGAGGAATGAGCAGTTCTTC. Amino acids: CASRPGQGPRNEQFF.